Listed here are 10 T cell receptor beta chains from one sample, sequenced in a study of T cell repertoires in cytomegalovirus infection. TCRdb reanalysed the reads using MiXCR and keeps one entry per CDR3 protein. Among about 220,000 distinct CDR3 sequences, around 35% were seen once, and the ten largest hold 59%. Their cognate antigens are unknown. Here the sequenced sample was CD8+ T cells from cultured PBMCs, taken from culture after CMV antigen stimulation. The source of these receptors is a human donor in good health (CMV status not recorded). Some clones in this sample may be carry-over from other donors' samples.

This clonotype has a handful of counts. The chain recombines TRBV12-3 or TRBV12-4 with TRBJ2-7, with 7 bases lining up with TRBD1. The CDR3 runs to 13 residues. Trimming at V came to 3 bases and at J to 5 bases, leaving 4 bases not matched to a gene. CDR3 sequence: CASSFDRVHEQYF. The CDR3 DNA is TGTGCCAGCAGTTTCGACAGGGTCCACGAGCAGTACTTC.

The chain has TRBV7-6 and TRBJ2-1; D not certain. This CDR3 comprises 15 residues. Per germline, CDR1 SGHVS and CDR2 FNYEAQ. V gave up 4 bases and J gave up 8 bases, with 18 bases separating them. The CDR3, as DNA: TGTGCCAGCAGCTCTTTTTTAGCAGGTCGGGATGAGCAGTTCTTC. Amino acids: CASSSFLAGRDEQFF.

In this sample, this clonotype turned up a few times. The V and J genes are TRBV20-1 and TRBJ1-6; D is uncertain. CDR3 length equals 12 residues. Between the trimmed V and J ends, which lost 0 bases and 14 bases, there was a span of 11 bases. Germline CDR1 reads DFQATT; CDR2 reads SNEGSKA (reference sequence). CDR3 coding DNA: TGCAGTGCTAGAGATCAGTCTAAGGCCCTCCACTTT. It encodes CSARDQSKALHF.

This clonotype was seen more than once but under ten times. The V and J genes are TRBV10-2 and TRBJ2-5; D is uncertain. Germline loops: CDR1 WSHSY, CDR2 SAAADI. The CDR3 extends over 13 amino acids. Trimming removed 2 bases from V and 2 bases from J, with 6 bases in between. CDR3 coding DNA: TGCGCCAGCAGTGAGGGCCTGCAAGAGACCCAGTACTTC. It yields the protein CASSEGLQETQYF.

In nucleotides, the CDR3 is TGTGCCACCAGCGGCGGTGCCATTGGGCACACCGGGGAGCTGTTTTTT. This codes for CATSGGAIGHTGELFF. The chain employs TRBV15 and TRBJ2-2, with D hard to call. Trimming left V 5 bases short and J 3 bases short, with 16 bases between. The CDR3 spans 16 residues. From germline, CDR1 is LNHNV and CDR2 YYDKDF (reference sequence).

This chain connects TRBV19 to TRBJ2-2; D is unresolved. The CDR3 is 16 residues long. V was pared by 1 base and J by 1 base, with 10 bases between. Germline CDR1 reads LNHDA; CDR2 reads SQIVND (reference sequence). The CDR3 nucleotides are TGTGCCAGTAGTATAGTGACGGGCCAGAACACCGGGGAGCTGTTTTTT. Translated, it gives CASSIVTGQNTGELFF. The full variable domain, in which reference TRBV19 and TRBJ2-2 provide the parts outside the CDR3, is DGGITQSPKYLFRKEGQNVTLSCEQNLNHDAMYWYRQDPGQGLRLIYYSQIVNDFQKGDIAEGYSVSREKKESFPLTVTSAQKNPTAFYLCASSIVTGQNTGELFFGEGSRLTVL.

This clonotype counts as medium-sized (0.01 to 0.1%). The chain is built from TRBV11-2 and TRBJ2-3; 8 bases match TRBD2. CDR1 is SGHAT, CDR2 FQNNGV, per germline. J gave up 7 bases and V 1 base, and 4 bases lay outside the gene matches. The CDR3 extends over 14 amino acids. CDR3 in amino acids: CASSLGRTSNTQYF. In DNA form, the CDR3 reads TGTGCCAGCAGCTTAGGTCGGACTAGCAATACGCAGTATTTT. Variable domain in full (rest from reference TRBV11-2 and TRBJ2-3): EAGVAQSPRYKIIEKRQSVAFWCNPISGHATLYWYQQILGQGPKLLIQFQNNGVVDDSQLPKDRFSAERLKGVDSTLKIQPAKLEDSAVYLCASSLGRTSNTQYFGPGTRLTVL.

This clonotype was recorded a few times. This chain uses TRBV7-9 with TRBJ1-1, with a possible D match to TRBD1 (5 bases). Germline values: CDR1 SEHNR, CDR2 FQNEAQ (reference sequence). The CDR3 is 13 residues long. The germline V and J ends were trimmed by 5 bases and 6 bases, with 13 bases remaining between them. The DNA of the CDR3 is TGTGCCAGCAGCCCTGGGACTAGGGCTGAAGCTTTCTTT. Translation: CASSPGTRAEAFF.

This chain uses TRBV20-1 with TRBJ2-3, with a weak D call TRBD2 (5 bases). This CDR3 has 16 amino acids. Germline V lookup: CDR1 DFQATT, CDR2 SNEGSKA (reference sequence). V lost 2 bases to trimming and J lost 6 bases, with 21 bases between them. This CDR3 is CSARWRPDGVRDTQYF. In DNA, the CDR3 is TGCAGTGCTAGATGGCGTCCCGACGGGGTGCGGGATACGCAGTATTTT.

This clonotype has a handful of counts. V is TRBV5-4 and J is TRBJ2-7; D perhaps matches TRBD2 (6 bases). The V gene's germline CDR1 is SGHNT and CDR2 YYREEE (reference sequence). V was trimmed by 4 bases and J by 1 base, leaving 9 bases between them. CDR3 length: 13 residues. The CDR3 here is CASSRDWSYEQYF. CDR3 bases: TGTGCCAGCAGCCGGGACTGGTCCTACGAGCAGTACTTC.